A selection of T cell receptor beta chains follows, all from one sample in a study of blood T cell repertoires in COVID-19. Libraries were prepared by immunoSEQ multiplex PCR; TCRdb keeps only in-frame clonotypes and omits some of them. The data show 200,000 to 250,000 clones, roughly 87% seen once. The sequencing input was PBMCs or T cells enriched from blood (not recorded which). These TCRs come from a man younger than 35 with acute COVID-19. Each CDR3 is given without its conserved first and last residue.

j_call: TRBJ2-7; v_call: TRBV28; cdr3_aa: ASSRSPGQGYEQY
j_call: TRBJ1-1; v_call: TRBV19; cdr3_aa: ASCRQSGGTEAF
j_call: TRBJ1-1; v_call: TRBV19; cdr3_aa: ASSRDRENTEAF
j_call: TRBJ2-5; v_call: TRBV13; cdr3_aa: ASSPKASRLAGQETQY
j_call: TRBJ1-2; v_call: TRBV19; cdr3_aa: ASSNGAYGYT
j_call: TRBJ1-1; v_call: TRBV4-3; cdr3_aa: ASSQGGRNRGIEAF
j_call: TRBJ1-2; v_call: TRBV28; cdr3_aa: ATGPSDQGGYGYT
j_call: TRBJ2-1; v_call: TRBV24-1; cdr3_aa: ATSDQGVSEQF
j_call: TRBJ2-2; v_call: TRBV9; cdr3_aa: ASSVATSGGNTGELF
j_call: TRBJ1-1; v_call: TRBV18; cdr3_aa: ASSPTPLGARITEAF
j_call: TRBJ1-1; v_call: TRBV28; cdr3_aa: ASSPPHGGAF
j_call: TRBJ2-1; v_call: TRBV7-7; cdr3_aa: ASSTGTSNEQF
j_call: TRBJ2-1; v_call: TRBV14; cdr3_aa: ASSLLLSGSVDEQF
j_call: TRBJ1-1; v_call: TRBV24-1; cdr3_aa: ATLETGSTEAF
j_call: TRBJ1-1; v_call: TRBV4-3; cdr3_aa: ASSQDAGNTEAF
j_call: TRBJ2-7; v_call: TRBV4-2; cdr3_aa: ASSQEYGGGSSYEQY
j_call: TRBJ2-1; v_call: TRBV6-4; cdr3_aa: ASSDDASGNYNEQF
j_call: TRBJ2-7; v_call: TRBV25-1; cdr3_aa: ASSDVGQGAYEQY
j_call: TRBJ1-5; v_call: TRBV6-5; cdr3_aa: ASSYSIRSRQPQH
j_call: TRBJ2-1; v_call: TRBV28; cdr3_aa: ASRRTSFDEQF
j_call: TRBJ1-2; v_call: TRBV19; cdr3_aa: ASSIGGLRANYGYT
j_call: TRBJ2-1; v_call: TRBV10-3; cdr3_aa: AISESITWRVDYNEQF
j_call: TRBJ1-1; v_call: TRBV6-5; cdr3_aa: ASSSQGQKNTEAF
j_call: TRBJ2-1; v_call: TRBV28; cdr3_aa: ASTSGLAGGYNEQF
j_call: TRBJ1-1; v_call: TRBV2; cdr3_aa: ASSVPRRGEAF
j_call: TRBJ1-1; v_call: TRBV5-1; cdr3_aa: ASSTDSNTEAF
j_call: TRBJ2-5; v_call: TRBV11-3; cdr3_aa: ASSVMRSKETQY
j_call: TRBJ2-6; v_call: TRBV7-9; cdr3_aa: ASSSQGFPGANVLT
j_call: TRBJ1-2; v_call: TRBV28; cdr3_aa: ASSLPGTAYGYT